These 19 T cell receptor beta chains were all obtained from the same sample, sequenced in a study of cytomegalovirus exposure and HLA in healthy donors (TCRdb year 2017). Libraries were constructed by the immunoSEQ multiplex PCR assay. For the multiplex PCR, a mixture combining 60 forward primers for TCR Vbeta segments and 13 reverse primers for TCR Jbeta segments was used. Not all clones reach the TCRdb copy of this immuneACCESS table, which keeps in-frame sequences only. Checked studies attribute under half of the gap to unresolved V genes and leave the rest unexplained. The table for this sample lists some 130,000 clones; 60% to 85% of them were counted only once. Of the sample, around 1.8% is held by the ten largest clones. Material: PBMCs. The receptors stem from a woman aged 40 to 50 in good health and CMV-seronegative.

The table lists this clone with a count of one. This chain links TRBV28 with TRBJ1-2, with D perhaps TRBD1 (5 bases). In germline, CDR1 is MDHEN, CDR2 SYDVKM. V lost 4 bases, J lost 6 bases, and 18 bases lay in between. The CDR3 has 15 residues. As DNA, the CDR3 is TGTGCCAGCAGTTCGGTCGGTAGTTTAGGGGATGGCTACACCTTC. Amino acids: CASSSVGSLGDGYTF.

DNA of the CDR3: TGTGCCAGCAGCCAAGAAAGTAGCGGGGGATACGAGCAGTACTTC. This codes for CASSQESSGGYEQYF. This chain uses TRBV4-2 with TRBJ2-7, with 9 bases lining up with TRBD2. From germline, CDR1 is LGHNA and CDR2 YNFKEQ. V was clipped by 0 bases and J by 4 bases; unmatched bases: 4. This CDR3 has 15 amino acids.

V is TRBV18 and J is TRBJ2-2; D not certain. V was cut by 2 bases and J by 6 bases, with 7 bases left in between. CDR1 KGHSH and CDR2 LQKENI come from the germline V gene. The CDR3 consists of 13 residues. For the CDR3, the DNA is TGTGCCAGCTCACCATTCGGGTCCGGGGAGCTGTTTTTT. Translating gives CASSPFGSGELFF.

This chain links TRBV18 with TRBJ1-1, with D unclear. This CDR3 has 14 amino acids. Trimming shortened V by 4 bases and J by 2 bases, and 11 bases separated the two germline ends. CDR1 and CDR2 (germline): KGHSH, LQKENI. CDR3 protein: CASSRNRGNTEAFF. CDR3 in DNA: TGTGCCAGCTCACGCAATCGGGGTAACACTGAAGCTTTCTTT.

CDR3 loop: CASSYTGDSYEQYF. The CDR3 bases are TGTGCCAGCAGCTACACAGGGGACTCCTACGAGCAGTACTTC. The chain is built from TRBV6-1 and TRBJ2-7; 7 bases fit TRBD1. J was trimmed by 0 bases and V by 6 bases; bases with no gene match: 5. Germline CDR1 MNHNS, CDR2 SASEGT. The CDR3 sequence is 14 residues long.

Here the CDR3 reads CASSTEQETQYF. In DNA form, the CDR3 reads TGTGCCAGCAGTACAGAGCAAGAGACCCAGTACTTC. The chain joins TRBV6-1 to TRBJ2-5; D is unclear. Deletions cut 5 bases from V and 2 bases from J, with 6 bases between. The length of the CDR3 is 12 residues. Germline V gene lookup returns CDR1 MNHNS and CDR2 SASEGT.

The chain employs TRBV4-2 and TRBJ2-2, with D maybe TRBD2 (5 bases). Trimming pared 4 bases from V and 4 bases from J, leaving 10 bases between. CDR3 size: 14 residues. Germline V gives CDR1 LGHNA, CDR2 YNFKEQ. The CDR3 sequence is CASSPGLPTGELFF. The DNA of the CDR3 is TGTGCCAGCAGCCCAGGACTCCCCACCGGGGAGCTGTTTTTT.

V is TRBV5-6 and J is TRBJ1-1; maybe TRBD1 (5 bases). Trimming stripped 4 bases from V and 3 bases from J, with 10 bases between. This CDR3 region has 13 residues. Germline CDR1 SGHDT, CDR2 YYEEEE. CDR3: CASSPGGYTEAFF. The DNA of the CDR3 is TGTGCCAGCAGCCCCGGGGGGTACACTGAAGCTTTCTTT.

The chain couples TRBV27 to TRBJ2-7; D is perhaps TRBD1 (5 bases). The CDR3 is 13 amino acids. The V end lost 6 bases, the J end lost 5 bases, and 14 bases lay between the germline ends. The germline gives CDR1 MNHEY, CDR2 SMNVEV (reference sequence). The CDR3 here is CASSRRESDEQYF. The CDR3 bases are TGTGCCAGCAGCCGCAGGGAATCCGACGAGCAGTACTTC.

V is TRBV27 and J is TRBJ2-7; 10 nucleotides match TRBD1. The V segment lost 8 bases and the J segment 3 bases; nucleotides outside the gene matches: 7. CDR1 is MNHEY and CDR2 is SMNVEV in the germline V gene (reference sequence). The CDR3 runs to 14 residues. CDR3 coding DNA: TGTGCCAGCCTTTCGGGACAGGGGTTCTACGAGCAGTACTTC. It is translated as CASLSGQGFYEQYF.

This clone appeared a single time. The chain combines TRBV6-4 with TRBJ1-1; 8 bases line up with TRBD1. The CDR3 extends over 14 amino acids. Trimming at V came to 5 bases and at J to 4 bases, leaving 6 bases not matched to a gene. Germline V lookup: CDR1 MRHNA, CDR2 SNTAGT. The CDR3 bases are TGTGCCAGCAGTCGGACAGGGAAGGGCACTGAAGCTTTCTTT. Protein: CASSRTGKGTEAFF.

The CDR3 sequence: CASSLGSAGDGEQYF. The DNA of the CDR3 is TGTGCCAGCAGCTTAGGGAGCGCGGGAGACGGGGAGCAGTACTTC. V is TRBV11-2 and J is TRBJ2-7, with 7 nucleotides matching TRBD2. The CDR3 is made up of 15 amino acids. With 1 base clipped from V and 7 bases from J, the junction kept 10 bases outside the gene matches. Per the germline V gene, CDR1 is SGHAT and CDR2 is FQNNGV.

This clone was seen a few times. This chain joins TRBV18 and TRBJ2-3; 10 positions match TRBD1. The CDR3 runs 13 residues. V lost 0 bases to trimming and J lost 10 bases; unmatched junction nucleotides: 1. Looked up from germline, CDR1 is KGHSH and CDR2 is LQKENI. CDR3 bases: TGTGCCAGCTCACCACCCGGACAGGGGGCGCAGTATTTT. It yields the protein CASSPPGQGAQYF.

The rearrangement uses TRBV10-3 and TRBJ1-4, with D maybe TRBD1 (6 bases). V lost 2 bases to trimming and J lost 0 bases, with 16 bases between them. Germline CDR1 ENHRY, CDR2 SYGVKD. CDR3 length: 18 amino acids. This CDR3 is CAISEVRGSETTNEKLFF. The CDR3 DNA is TGTGCCATCAGTGAGGTCAGGGGATCGGAGACAACTAATGAAAAACTGTTTTTT.

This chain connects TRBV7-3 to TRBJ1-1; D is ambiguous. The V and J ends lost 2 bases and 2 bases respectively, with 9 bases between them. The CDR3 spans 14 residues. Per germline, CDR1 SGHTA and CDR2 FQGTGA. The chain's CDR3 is CASSLGSGNTEAFF. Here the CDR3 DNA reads TGTGCCAGCAGCTTAGGGTCAGGAAACACTGAAGCTTTCTTT.

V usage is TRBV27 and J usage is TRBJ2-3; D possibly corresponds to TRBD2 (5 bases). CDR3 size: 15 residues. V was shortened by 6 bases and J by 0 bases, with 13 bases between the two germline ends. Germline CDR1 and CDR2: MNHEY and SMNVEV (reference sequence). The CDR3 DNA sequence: TGTGCCAGCAGCCACCGCGGGTCTAGCACAGATACGCAGTATTTT. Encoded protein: CASSHRGSSTDTQYF.

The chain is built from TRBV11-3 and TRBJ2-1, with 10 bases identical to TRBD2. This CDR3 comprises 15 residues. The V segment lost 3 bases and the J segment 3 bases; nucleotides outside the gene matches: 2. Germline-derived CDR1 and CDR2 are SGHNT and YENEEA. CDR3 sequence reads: CASSFSGGIYNEQFF. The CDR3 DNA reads TGTGCCAGCAGCTTTAGCGGGGGGATCTACAATGAGCAGTTCTTC.

CDR3 coding DNA: TGTGCCAGCAGCTTAGGGGGTGCTGCGGGGATTGAGACCCAGTACTTC. Protein: CASSLGGAAGIETQYF. The chain recombines TRBV7-2 with TRBJ2-5, with D perhaps TRBD2 (6 bases). The CDR3 extends over 16 amino acids. Germline CDR1 and CDR2: SGHTA and FQGNSA. Trimming left V 1 base short and J 5 bases short, with 17 bases between.

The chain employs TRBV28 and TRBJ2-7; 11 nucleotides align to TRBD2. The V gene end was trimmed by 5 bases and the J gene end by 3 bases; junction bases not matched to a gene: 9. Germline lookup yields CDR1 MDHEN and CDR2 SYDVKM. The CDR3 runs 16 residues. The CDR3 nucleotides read TGTGCCAGCAGTCCCCTTAGCGGGGGGGCGGTCTACGAGCAGTACTTC. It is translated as CASSPLSGGAVYEQYF.